The entry below gives a single T cell receptor beta chain sequence along with its context. The sample originates from a study of blood T cell repertoires in COVID-19. Some clones are missing from TCRdb's copy, which holds only in-frame ones; the method was immunoSEQ multiplex PCR. The table includes about 400,000 clones, 80% to 90% detected once. This receptor was taken from a man in his forties or fifties with acute or convalescent COVID-19. The specimen was peripheral blood.

The CDR3 sequence: CASIRGGNQPQHF. For the CDR3, the DNA is TGTGCCAGCATAAGGGGTGGCAATCAGCCCCAGCATTTT. The chain has TRBV12-3 or TRBV12-4 and TRBJ1-5; the D gene is possibly TRBD1 (5 bases). Trimming stripped 7 bases from V and 2 bases from J, with 9 bases between. The CDR3 extends over 13 amino acids.